This TCR beta chain was recorded in a study of blood T cell repertoires in COVID-19. The CDR3 is 16 amino acids. Germline assignment: CDR1 ENHRY and CDR2 SYGVKD. V shed 0 bases and J shed 5 bases, with 11 bases lying between them. Sequencing was performed with immunoSEQ multiplex PCR; in TCRdb, only in-frame clones are kept and a portion is missing. The sample holds tens of thousands of clones; 65% to 90% are singletons and the top ten take less than 8%. This sequence was found in a man aged 30 to 39 with COVID-19, enrolled during active disease. Sequenced material: peripheral blood. The rearrangement uses TRBV10-3 and TRBJ1-6, with a weak D call TRBD1 (6 bases). The CDR3 nucleotides are TGTGCCATCAGTGAGTCCGGACAGAACAATAATTCACCCCTCCACTTT. The encoded protein is CAISESGQNNNSPLHF.